These 31 T cell receptor beta chains were all obtained from the same sample, sequenced in a study of blood T cell repertoires in COVID-19. Assay used: immunoSEQ multiplex PCR; TCRdb lists only in-frame clones, some missing. The sample has some 380,000 clones; roughly 77% are singletons. The sequenced material came from peripheral blood. The receptors were sampled from a human donor with acute or convalescent COVID-19. The donor label of this sample is uncertain.

This chain uses TRBV25-1 with TRBJ1-2; D is unresolved. The ends were cut back, 4 bases at V and 5 bases at J, with 17 bases in the middle. Germline loops: CDR1 MGHDK, CDR2 SYGVNS. The CDR3 is 15 residues long. CDR3 in DNA: TGTGCCAGCAGTGGATACTCCAGGCTGATGTATGGCTACACCTTC. As protein: CASSGYSRLMYGYTF.

V gene TRBV5-1 combines with J gene TRBJ1-3; D is unresolved. The germline V gene has CDR1 SGHRS and CDR2 YFSETQ. V dropped 4 bases and J dropped 0 bases, with 11 bases sitting between them. The CDR3 is 15 residues long. DNA for the CDR3: TGCGCCAGCAGCCCCGGGTCCAACTCTGGAAACACCATATATTTT. It yields the protein CASSPGSNSGNTIYF.

The chain employs TRBV15 and TRBJ1-5; 9 nucleotides align to TRBD1. The CDR3 runs to 15 residues. CDR1 is LNHNV and CDR2 is YYDKDF in the germline V gene (reference sequence). Trimming removed 5 bases from V and 4 bases from J; junction bases left unmatched: 6. DNA for the CDR3: TGTGCCACCAGCGAACGGGACAGGGAAAATCAGCCCCAGCATTTT. It codes for CATSERDRENQPQHF.

In this sample, this clone turned up many times. The chain joins TRBV19 to TRBJ1-5; 9 bases fit TRBD1. Trimming cost V 4 bases and J 7 bases; bases outside gene matches: 8. Germline V gene sequence: CDR1 LNHDA, CDR2 SQIVND (reference sequence). The CDR3 length is 15 residues. CDR3 loop: CASSTGTGNKQPQHF. CDR3 bases: TGTGCCAGTAGTACCGGGACAGGGAACAAACAGCCCCAGCATTTT.

Remarks on this clone: Other DNA sequences within the sample encode an identical CDR3. The V and J genes are TRBV30 and TRBJ2-7; TRBD2 might be the D (8 bases). CDR3 length: 14 residues. The V and J ends lost 4 bases and 6 bases respectively, with 19 bases between them. In germline, CDR1 is GTSNPN, CDR2 SVGIG (reference sequence). As DNA, the CDR3 is TGTGCCTGGACCGGGAGGGGGCGAGTTCTCGAGCAGTACTTC. It codes for CAWTGRGRVLEQYF.

The J gene is TRBJ2-7, the V gene TRBV5-5; TRBD1 aligns across 8 bases. The CDR3 has 15 residues. V shed 4 bases, J shed 4 bases, and the junction held 10 bases outside the gene matches. In germline, CDR1 is SGHKS, CDR2 YYEKEE (reference sequence). This CDR3 reads CASSRQGSGSYEQYF. CDR3 sequence (DNA): TGTGCCAGCAGCAGACAGGGGTCGGGCTCTTACGAGCAGTACTTC.

The V gene is TRBV6-2 or TRBV6-3, the J gene TRBJ2-1, with TRBD2 identical over 11 bases. The CDR3 is 16 amino acids. V gave up 0 bases and J gave up 7 bases; unmatched junction bases: 5. Germline V gene data show CDR1 as MNHEY and CDR2 as SVGEGT. Here the CDR3 DNA reads TGTGCCAGCAGTTACTCGACTAGCGGGACCATTAATGAGCAGTTCTTC. Protein sequence: CASSYSTSGTINEQFF.

The V and J genes are TRBV2 and TRBJ1-2, with 7 positions matching TRBD1. Germline V lookup: CDR1 SNHLY, CDR2 FYNNEI. J lost 4 bases, V lost 7 bases, and 6 bases had no gene match. This CDR3 is 13 amino acids long. The DNA of the CDR3 is TGTGCCAGCAAGAGGGGGCTAGGCTATGGCTACACCTTC. Encoded protein: CASKRGLGYGYTF. The full variable domain, with the rest looked up from reference TRBV2 and TRBJ1-2, is EPEVTQTPSHQVTQMGQEVILRCVPISNHLYFYWYRQILGQKVEFLVSFYNNEISEKSEIFDDQFSVERPDGSNFTLKIRSTKLEDSAMYFCASKRGLGYGYTFGSGTRLTVV.

This sequence joins TRBV6-6 and TRBJ2-7, with D possibly being TRBD1 (6 bases). Germline V gene lookup returns CDR1 MNHNY and CDR2 SVGAGI (reference sequence). The germline V and J ends were trimmed by 0 bases and 2 bases, with 11 bases remaining between them. This CDR3 region has 15 residues. The CDR3 is CASSYSGTSTYEQYF. The CDR3 nucleotides are TGTGCCAGCAGTTACTCCGGGACATCCACCTACGAGCAGTACTTC.

The table lists this clone with a count of one. The chain employs TRBV3-1 (or the pseudogene TRBV3-2) and TRBJ2-1, with 8 positions matching TRBD2. The J segment lost 1 base and the V segment lost 0 bases, leaving 11 bases of the junction unmatched. Germline loops: CDR1 LGHDT, CDR2 YNNKEL (reference sequence). CDR3 size: 19 residues. CDR3 nucleotide sequence: TGTGCCAGCAGCCAAGATATTGCGGGGGGCCTCCAGTCCTACAATGAGCAGTTCTTC. The encoded protein is CASSQDIAGGLQSYNEQFF.

This clone has a handful of counts. The chain links TRBV12-3 or TRBV12-4 to TRBJ1-2; tentative D call: TRBD1 (5 bases). The ends were cut back, 10 bases at V and 2 bases at J, with 11 bases in the middle. CDR3 size: 12 residues. Here the CDR3 reads CAIRDSNYGYTF. The DNA for the CDR3 is TGTGCCATCCGAGACAGCAACTATGGCTACACCTTC.

V and J are TRBV12-3 or TRBV12-4 and TRBJ1-1, with a tentative D call TRBD1 (6 bases). This CDR3 is built from 11 residues. The ends were cut back, 5 bases at V and 11 bases at J, with 12 bases in the middle. CDR3 in DNA: TGTGCCAGCAGTGCGACAGGCTCGGCTTTCTTT. Amino acids: CASSATGSAFF.

This clone turned up a few times. The chain combines TRBV4-1 with TRBJ1-5, with unresolved D. Germline values: CDR1 MGHRA, CDR2 YSYEKL. The V end was cut by 3 bases, the J end by 0 bases, with 12 bases between. The CDR3 covers 16 residues. The CDR3 DNA follows: TGCGCCAGCAGCCATAGCGGGAGGAGTAGCAATCAGCCCCAGCATTTT. It specifies CASSHSGRSSNQPQHF.

The chain uses TRBV30 and TRBJ2-6, with D perhaps TRBD2 (5 bases). CDR3 length: 14 residues. Germline loops: CDR1 GTSNPN, CDR2 SVGIG (reference sequence). V gave up 1 base and J gave up 2 bases, with 6 bases separating them. CDR3 sequence reads: CAWSAGTGANVLTF. CDR3 bases: TGTGCCTGGAGTGCGGGGACTGGGGCCAACGTCCTGACTTTC.

The chain joins TRBV28 to TRBJ1-2, with D perhaps matching TRBD1 (5 bases). CDR1 MDHEN and CDR2 SYDVKM come from the germline V gene. This CDR3 region has 15 residues. Trimming cost V 3 bases and J 6 bases, with 17 bases left between them. The CDR3 region has the DNA TGTGCCAGCAGTTTTGAGGGCCGGTGGGGGGATGGCTACACCTTC. It yields the protein CASSFEGRWGDGYTF.

This clone was seen a few times. V usage is TRBV6-5 and J usage is TRBJ1-1; D gene unclear. The CDR3 contains 14 residues. The ends were cut back, 10 bases at V and 4 bases at J, with 19 bases in the middle. The germline CDR1 and CDR2 sequences are MNHEY and SVGAGI. CDR3 DNA: TGTGCCACCACACCGGACCTAGCAGGCACTGAAGCTTTCTTT. Amino acids: CATTPDLAGTEAFF.

V is TRBV6-5 and J is TRBJ1-1, with a possible D match to TRBD1 (6 bases). Germline V gene data show CDR1 as MNHEY and CDR2 as SVGAGI. This CDR3 has 13 amino acids. CDR3: CASTLSGAGEAFF. The CDR3 DNA reads TGTGCGAGTACGTTGTCAGGGGCAGGCGAAGCTTTCTTT.

V and J are TRBV6-2 or TRBV6-3 and TRBJ2-1, with 14 bases fitting TRBD2. Trimming at V came to 5 bases and at J to 8 bases, leaving 20 bases not matched to a gene. The length of the CDR3 is 20 residues. The germline CDR1 and CDR2 sequences are MNHEY and SVGEGT. The CDR3 DNA is TGTGCCAGCAGTCCACCTCCGGGACTAGCGGGAGATGGGGGCTGGGATGAGCAGTTCTTC. Translating it yields CASSPPPGLAGDGGWDEQFF.

The J gene is TRBJ1-2, the V gene TRBV27, with a tentative D call TRBD1 (5 bases). CDR1 and CDR2 from the germline V gene are MNHEY and SMNVEV (reference sequence). V was clipped by 5 bases and J by 7 bases, with 14 bases between them. The CDR3 has 13 amino acids. The CDR3 spells CASSEGVSGGYTF. The CDR3, as DNA: TGTGCCAGCAGTGAAGGGGTTTCGGGTGGCTACACCTTC.

The J gene is TRBJ1-3, the V gene TRBV18; no reliable D call. The CDR3 is made up of 18 amino acids. The germline V gene encodes CDR1 KGHSH and CDR2 LQKENI. Trimming removed 1 base from V and 4 bases from J, with 20 bases in between. DNA of the CDR3: TGTGCCAGCTCACCACAACCTCAGCGAGGGCTTGGGGGAAACACCATATATTTT. It translates to CASSPQPQRGLGGNTIYF.

The V gene is TRBV28, the J gene TRBJ1-2, with a weak D call TRBD1 (5 bases). V dropped 8 bases and J dropped 3 bases, with 13 bases sitting between them. Germline loops: CDR1 MDHEN, CDR2 SYDVKM. The CDR3 runs to 13 residues. This CDR3 reads CASGIRAYYGYTF. The DNA of the CDR3 is TGTGCCAGCGGAATCAGGGCATACTATGGCTACACCTTC.

The chain uses TRBV5-5 and TRBJ2-2; TRBD1 agrees at 9 bases. Germline CDR1 SGHKS, CDR2 YYEKEE (reference sequence). J was trimmed by 5 bases and V by 4 bases; bases with no gene match: 12. This CDR3 is built from 17 residues. The CDR3 region is CASSPGPGTGMTGELFF. CDR3 coding DNA: TGTGCCAGCAGCCCCGGTCCCGGGACAGGGATGACCGGGGAGCTGTTTTTT.

The gene calls are TRBV27 and TRBJ2-2; 7 positions match TRBD1. The CDR3 runs 17 residues. Trimming at V came to 5 bases and at J to 4 bases, leaving 13 bases not matched to a gene. Germline lookup yields CDR1 MNHEY and CDR2 SMNVEV (reference sequence). The CDR3, as DNA: TGTGCCAGCAGTACCCGACGCTCGGGACAGCTCACCGGGGAGCTGTTTTTT. It translates to CASSTRRSGQLTGELFF.

The V call is TRBV5-1, the J call TRBJ2-3, with a weak D call TRBD2 (6 bases). The length of the CDR3 is 16 residues. Germline lookup yields CDR1 SGHRS and CDR2 YFSETQ. Trimming removed 4 bases at V and 6 bases at J, with 21 bases between. CDR3 amino acids: CASSPTPGSRGDTQYF. CDR3 coding DNA: TGCGCCAGCAGCCCCACACCCGGGAGTCGGGGGGATACGCAGTATTTT.

The chain recombines TRBV6-1 with TRBJ1-2; 7 nucleotides agree with TRBD1. Germline CDR1 and CDR2: MNHNS and SASEGT. The CDR3 consists of 13 residues. V dropped 3 bases and J dropped 7; count of bases not matched to a gene: 5. The CDR3 DNA sequence: TGTGCCAGCAGTGACCGACAGGGTAGTGGCTACACCTTC. Encoded protein: CASSDRQGSGYTF.

This clone was observed many times. The V call is TRBV11-2, the J call TRBJ2-6; 9 bases fit TRBD1. Germline CDR1 SGHAT, CDR2 FQNNGV. The CDR3 is made up of 16 amino acids. Trimming removed 5 bases from V and 2 bases from J; junction bases left unmatched: 4. The CDR3 sequence: CASSPTGGTGANVLTF. The CDR3 coding sequence is TGTGCCAGCAGCCCCACAGGGGGCACTGGGGCCAACGTCCTGACTTTC.

As regards this clone: The identical CDR3 is also encoded by other nucleotide sequences in the sample. The chain joins TRBV6-4 to TRBJ2-1; 8 bases map to TRBD2. Trimming took 3 bases from V and 7 from J; bases not matched to a gene: 8. Germline CDR1 and CDR2: MRHNA and SNTAGT. This CDR3 contains 15 residues. For the CDR3, the DNA is TGTGCCAGCAGTGAAGCAGCGGGAGAAGGGAATGAGCAGTTCTTC. Residues: CASSEAAGEGNEQFF.

The rearrangement uses TRBV20-1 and TRBJ1-2; 8 bases line up with TRBD1. V lost 3 bases, J lost 8 bases, and 17 bases stayed unmatched. CDR3 length equals 16 residues. CDR1 DFQATT and CDR2 SNEGSKA come from the germline V gene (reference sequence). The chain's CDR3 is CSASKRAGQGARGYTF. The CDR3 region has the DNA TGCAGTGCTAGTAAACGTGCGGGGCAGGGGGCACGCGGCTACACCTTC.

Of note for this clone: The same CDR3 can be traced to other DNA sequences in this sample. This chain connects TRBV4-1 to TRBJ1-5, with D unclear. Trimming stripped 0 bases from V and 6 bases from J, with 6 bases between. Germline CDR1 MGHRA, CDR2 YSYEKL. The CDR3 loop spans 13 amino acids. The CDR3 spells CASSQDGSQPQHF. The DNA of the CDR3 is TGCGCCAGCAGCCAAGACGGGAGTCAGCCCCAGCATTTT.

This chain uses TRBV28 with TRBJ2-7, with D possibly being TRBD2 (5 bases). Trimming pared 4 bases from V and 0 bases from J, leaving 10 bases between. The CDR3 length is 14 residues. Germline V gene lookup returns CDR1 MDHEN and CDR2 SYDVKM. CDR3 nucleotides: TGTGCCAGCAGTTGGGGAGTGAACTCCTACGAGCAGTACTTC. Protein sequence: CASSWGVNSYEQYF.

The chain has TRBV27 and TRBJ1-1; possible D gene TRBD1, 6 bases. V was shortened by 6 bases and J by 8 bases, with 10 bases between the two germline ends. From germline, CDR1 is MNHEY and CDR2 SMNVEV (reference sequence). The CDR3 has 11 amino acids. The CDR3 is CASSGGAEAFF. DNA of the CDR3: TGTGCCAGCAGCGGGGGGGCGGAAGCTTTCTTT.